The present TCR beta chain was sequenced within a study of blood T cell repertoires in COVID-19. Clones were read by immunoSEQ multiplex PCR, and TCRdb kept only the in-frame ones, dropping some. The sample yields 250,000 or so clones, 80% to 90% seen once. Participants in the exposed group had met a COVID-19 case in the 2 weeks before joining the study. From germline, CDR1 is SGHTA and CDR2 FQGNSA. The length of the CDR3 is 18 residues. With V trimmed by 6 bases and J by 10 bases, 17 bases remained unmatched. Sequencing was carried out using PBMCs or T cells enriched from blood (not recorded which). This chain uses TRBV7-2 with TRBJ2-1; the match to TRBD2 covers 14 bases. The sequence derives from a woman aged 40 to 50 who had been exposed to COVID-19. As DNA, the CDR3 is TGTGCCAGCAGGCCCGGGACTAGCGGGGGTCATGGCTCTGGGGAGCAGTTCTTC. It specifies CASRPGTSGGHGSGEQFF.